This TCR beta chain emerged from a study of T cell repertoires in cytomegalovirus infection (dated by TCRdb to about 2019). For context, the study as a whole: Donor HLA type was relevant to the analysis, because carriage of CMV infection together with the matching HLA type was indicated by public TCR beta signatures. The full study reports these points: In the ex vivo response, HLA-C-restricted CMV-specific TCR beta clonotypes were dominant, and in two of eight donors the single most frequent clonotype came from this HLA-C-restricted group. In both this cohort and an independent roughly 330-donor cohort, the cumulative frequency of public TCR beta family members distinguished carriers of CMV infection plus the relevant HLA type.

Trimming leaves V shorter by 5 bases and J shorter by 6 bases, with the junction holding 9 bases beyond the gene matches. CDR1 is given as LNHNV and CDR2 as YYDKDF, both from the germline V gene (reference sequence). Its CDR3 holds 15 amino acids, cysteine through phenylalanine. The only DNA kept is the CDR3, 45 bases in frame from the first base. Sequencing instrument: Illumina HiSeq 1500. Clones were called with MiXCR by TCRdb after fastp trimmed the public reads at Q25, and only in-frame beta chains were retained. All rows with the same CDR3 protein become a single entry with the most common DNA and genes. The sample has about 310,000 distinct CDR3 sequences on record, approximately 8.9% of them singletons. Over 2.5% of the sample comes from the top ten. This clonotype was recorded many times. What antigen it recognizes has not been identified. Base qualities were left out, and no much larger clone turns up one base away.

The sample was PBMCs. The rearranged segments are TRBV15 and TRBJ2-2; TRBD2 lines up with 7 middle nucleotides. The receptor's source is a human donor in good health (CMV status not recorded). Some clones in this sample may be carry-over from other donors' samples. The sequenced DNA is TGTGCCACCAGCTCGGGGGGACTCTGGGCCGGGGAGCTGTTTTTT. This is translated as CATSSGGLWAGELFF.